One sample yielded the 24 T cell receptor beta chains listed below, sequenced in a study of blood T cell repertoires in COVID-19. Repertoires were generated with immunoSEQ multiplex PCR, while TCRdb's copy carries only in-frame clones and drops some. The repertoire holds about 180,000 clones, with 83% as singletons. Sequencing was done on a sample of peripheral blood. Receptor source: an older woman with COVID-19, enrolled during active disease.

Many counts were recorded for this clone. The chain links TRBV4-3 to TRBJ2-1; TRBD2 is a possible D gene (6 bases). Germline V gene data show CDR1 as LGHNA and CDR2 as YSLEER. The CDR3 has 15 amino acids. The V gene lost 3 bases and the J gene lost 6 bases, with 15 bases spanning the gap. The CDR3 sequence is CASSQSSEHGNEQFF. In DNA form, the CDR3 reads TGCGCCAGCAGCCAGTCTAGCGAACATGGCAATGAGCAGTTCTTC.

The chain joins TRBV5-6 to TRBJ2-1; 12 bases agree with TRBD2. CDR3 length equals 16 residues. Germline V gene data show CDR1 as SGHDT and CDR2 as YYEEEE. V dropped 5 bases and J dropped 3; count of bases not matched to a gene: 6. The CDR3 region is CASSRRTSGIYNEQFF. The DNA for the CDR3 is TGTGCCAGCAGTCGCCGGACTAGCGGGATCTACAATGAGCAGTTCTTC.

This sequence joins TRBV10-3 and TRBJ1-1, with D unclear. The CDR3 totals 14 residues. Trimming left V 4 bases short and J 4 bases short, with 13 bases between. The germline V gene encodes CDR1 ENHRY and CDR2 SYGVKD. The CDR3 sequence: CAISVEGGGTEAFF. Written as DNA, the CDR3 is TGTGCCATCAGTGTTGAGGGTGGCGGCACTGAAGCTTTCTTT.

The V and J genes are TRBV6-4 and TRBJ2-1; unclear D gene. CDR3 size: 16 residues. The germline V and J ends were trimmed by 0 bases and 0 bases, with 9 bases remaining between them. Germline V gene sequence: CDR1 MRHNA, CDR2 SNTAGT. The CDR3 sequence: CASSDSAQSSYNEQFF. The CDR3 nucleotides read TGTGCCAGCAGTGACTCGGCTCAAAGCTCCTACAATGAGCAGTTCTTC.

As for this clone: At the DNA level, this CDR3 is encoded by other sequences in the same sample as well. V usage is TRBV28 and J usage is TRBJ1-1; a possible D gene is TRBD1 (5 bases). Trimming removed 2 bases at V and 5 bases at J, with 12 bases between. The CDR3 sequence is 14 residues long. The germline V gene has CDR1 MDHEN and CDR2 SYDVKM. This CDR3 is CASSLGGGGTEAFF. DNA for the CDR3: TGTGCCAGCAGTTTAGGGGGGGGTGGAACTGAAGCTTTCTTT.

The chain employs TRBV28 and TRBJ2-7; 8 positions agree with TRBD2. CDR3 length: 14 residues. V was pared by 6 bases and J by 2 bases, with 6 bases of the junction left unmatched. Germline V gene data show CDR1 as MDHEN and CDR2 as SYDVKM. As DNA, the CDR3 is TGTGCCAGCAGAACTTATAGCGGGGCCTACGAGCAGTACTTC. Its translation is CASRTYSGAYEQYF.

This clone appeared once. The chain joins TRBV6-5 to TRBJ2-3, with TRBD2 identical over 7 bases. The V gene's germline CDR1 is MNHEY and CDR2 SVGAGI. The CDR3 runs to 14 residues. Here the CDR3 DNA reads TGTCTGACGGCCGGGAGGAGGGACACAGATACGCAGTATTTT. It specifies CLTAGRRDTDTQYF.

The chain couples TRBV6-6 to TRBJ1-2; TRBD1 might be the D (6 bases). This CDR3 region has 14 residues. Trimming removed 2 bases from V and 7 bases from J, with 14 bases in between. Germline values: CDR1 MNHNY, CDR2 SVGAGI (reference sequence). Here the CDR3 DNA reads TGTGCCAGCAGTTACGACAGGACCACTACTGGCTACACCTTC. This gives the protein CASSYDRTTTGYTF.

The chain has TRBV3-1 (or the pseudogene TRBV3-2) and TRBJ2-1, with TRBD2 matching 13 bases. The J segment lost 7 bases and the V segment lost 4 bases, leaving 7 bases of the junction unmatched. The CDR3 sequence is 16 residues long. Germline CDR1 is LGHDT and CDR2 is YNNKEL (reference sequence). In DNA form, the CDR3 reads TGTGCCAGCAGCCCTGGGACTAGCGGGACTACAAATGAGCAGTTCTTC. Protein: CASSPGTSGTTNEQFF.

The genes are TRBV28 and TRBJ2-7, with 14 bases aligning to TRBD2. The CDR3 contains 14 residues. The V segment lost 6 bases and the J segment 6 bases; nucleotides outside the gene matches: 4. The germline CDR1 and CDR2 sequences are MDHEN and SYDVKM. CDR3 loop: CASRRLAGGGEQYF. CDR3 sequence (DNA): TGTGCCAGCAGAAGACTAGCGGGAGGGGGCGAGCAGTACTTC.

The gene calls are TRBV5-1 and TRBJ1-4; unclear D gene. Germline values: CDR1 SGHRS, CDR2 YFSETQ. The CDR3 covers 16 residues. The V and J ends lost 4 bases and 0 bases respectively, with 13 bases between them. CDR3 DNA sequence: TGCGCCAGCAGCCCGGGGTCGGTGACAACTAATGAAAAACTGTTTTTT. Translating it yields CASSPGSVTTNEKLFF. Supplemented by reference TRBV5-1 and TRBJ1-4, the full variable domain reads KAGVTQTPRYLIKTRGQQVTLSCSPISGHRSVSWYQQTPGQGLQFLFEYFSETQRNKGNFPGRFSGRQFSNSRSEMNVSTLELGDSALYLCASSPGSVTTNEKLFFGSGTQLSVL.

V is TRBV7-2 and J is TRBJ2-7; tentatively, D is TRBD2 (5 bases). Trimming left V 5 bases short and J 2 bases short, with 16 bases between. This CDR3 region has 15 residues. Germline values: CDR1 SGHTA, CDR2 FQGNSA. CDR3 sequence (DNA): TGTGCCAGCAGCCCCGAAGCGGATAACCCCTACGAGCAGTACTTC. It yields the protein CASSPEADNPYEQYF.

V usage is TRBV7-2 and J usage is TRBJ2-7; 9 bases agree with TRBD2. V shed 4 bases, J shed 4 bases, and the junction held 8 bases outside the gene matches. The CDR3 loop spans 15 amino acids. Germline lookup yields CDR1 SGHTA and CDR2 FQGNSA. The CDR3 protein is CASSWASGTQYEQYF. Here the CDR3 DNA reads TGTGCCAGCAGCTGGGCTAGCGGGACACAGTACGAGCAGTACTTC.

This chain joins TRBV30 and TRBJ1-1; the D is unclear. CDR1 and CDR2 from the germline V gene are GTSNPN and SVGIG (reference sequence). This CDR3 spans 12 amino acids. V was trimmed by 0 bases and J by 5 bases, leaving 7 bases between them. CDR3 protein: CAWSVLRTEAFF. CDR3 DNA sequence: TGTGCCTGGAGTGTATTACGGACTGAAGCTTTCTTT.

The chain links TRBV12-5 to TRBJ2-1; 14 nucleotides agree with TRBD2. CDR3 size: 18 residues. CDR1 LGHNT and CDR2 FRNRAP come from the germline V gene. V was clipped by 1 base and J by 4 bases; unmatched bases: 6. CDR3 sequence (DNA): TGTGCTAGTGGTTTGGCAGGGACTAGCGGGAGTGCTTACAATGAGCAGTTCTTC. It codes for CASGLAGTSGSAYNEQFF.

The gene calls are TRBV11-3 and TRBJ1-4; 9 bases fit TRBD1. Germline V gene data show CDR1 as SGHNT and CDR2 as YENEEA. Trimming cost V 5 bases and J 3 bases; bases outside gene matches: 4. CDR3 size: 15 residues. The CDR3 loop is CASSPGTGPNEKLFF. CDR3 DNA: TGTGCCAGCAGCCCAGGGACAGGGCCTAATGAAAAACTGTTTTTT.

The count of this clone is one. The chain has TRBV24-1 and TRBJ1-1; perhaps TRBD1 as D (6 bases). The CDR3 is made up of 13 amino acids. The V gene lost 7 bases and the J gene lost 2 bases, with 10 bases spanning the gap. CDR1 is KGHDR and CDR2 is SFDVKD in the germline V gene. As DNA, the CDR3 is TGTGCCACCAGCGCAGGGGATAACACTGAAGCTTTCTTT. Translating it yields CATSAGDNTEAFF.

The V call is TRBV14, the J call TRBJ2-3, with a tentative D call TRBD1 (5 bases). V was clipped by 0 bases and J by 1 base, with 8 bases between them. The CDR3 spans 15 residues. Germline CDR1 SGHDN, CDR2 FVKESK. The CDR3 sequence: CASSQEDRRTDTQYF. DNA for the CDR3: TGTGCCAGCAGCCAAGAAGACAGACGCACAGATACGCAGTATTTT.

The CDR3 bases are TGTGCCAGCAGCTTGGCGGGACTCCGCTCCTACGAGCAGTACTTC. This codes for CASSLAGLRSYEQYF. This chain joins TRBV5-4 and TRBJ2-7, with D possibly TRBD2 on 6 matching bases. V lost 0 bases and J 0 bases, leaving 10 bases between the germline ends. This CDR3 has 15 amino acids. The germline gives CDR1 SGHNT, CDR2 YYREEE (reference sequence). Full variable domain (rest looked up from reference TRBV5-4 and TRBJ2-7): ETGVTQSPTHLIKTRGQQVTLRCSSQSGHNTVSWYQQALGQGPQFIFQYYREEENGRGNFPPRFSGLQFPNYSSELNVNALELDDSALYLCASSLAGLRSYEQYFGPGTRLTVT.

The V gene is TRBV28, the J gene TRBJ1-5; a possible D gene is TRBD1 (6 bases). Germline CDR1 MDHEN, CDR2 SYDVKM. Trimming left V 3 bases short and J 2 bases short, with 26 bases between. The CDR3 loop spans 20 amino acids. The CDR3 sequence is CASSFIPARGGEWGNQPQHF. The DNA of the CDR3 is TGTGCCAGCAGTTTTATTCCCGCAAGAGGGGGGGAATGGGGCAATCAGCCCCAGCATTTT.

The chain links TRBV10-3 to TRBJ2-7; TRBD2 agrees at 8 bases. Per the germline V gene, CDR1 is ENHRY and CDR2 is SYGVKD. V gave up 4 bases and J gave up 1 base; unmatched junction bases: 9. The CDR3 has 16 residues. As DNA, the CDR3 is TGTGCCATCAGTGCCTTAGCTAGCGGGTCTTCCTACGAGCAGTACTTC. Translating gives CAISALASGSSYEQYF.

This clone was seen a few times. The chain recombines TRBV3-1 (or the pseudogene TRBV3-2) with TRBJ1-4; D is undetermined. The CDR3 length is 15 residues. The germline V gene encodes CDR1 LGHDT and CDR2 YNNKEL (reference sequence). Trimming removed 2 bases at V and 8 bases at J, with 15 bases between. The CDR3, as DNA: TGTGCCAGCAGCCAACCACTGGTTGGAGGAGAAAAACTGTTTTTT. It codes for CASSQPLVGGEKLFF.

This clone has just one count. This rearrangement joins TRBV6-5 to TRBJ1-5, with a possible D match to TRBD1 (6 bases). V lost 5 bases and J lost 1, with 12 bases in between. This CDR3 has 15 residues. Germline V gives CDR1 MNHEY, CDR2 SVGAGI. CDR3 in DNA: TGTGCCAGCAGTCGAAGACAGGAAAGCAATCAGCCCCAGCATTTT. The encoded protein is CASSRRQESNQPQHF.

The rearrangement links TRBV7-2 to TRBJ2-7, with 9 nucleotides matching TRBD2. V lost 5 bases and J lost 6; bases outside the gene matches: 14. This CDR3 spans 16 amino acids. Germline lookup yields CDR1 SGHTA and CDR2 FQGNSA. CDR3: CASSPRVAGGVSEQYF. CDR3 sequence (DNA): TGTGCCAGCAGCCCCCGGGTTGCGGGAGGGGTCTCCGAGCAGTACTTC.